Listed below are T cell receptor beta chains from one sample, sequenced in a study of PD-1 blockade in classical Hodgkin lymphoma. Sequenced by immunoSEQ multiplex PCR; TCRdb stores in-frame clones only, minus some. The sample has tens of thousands of clones, under 95% seen once. The material sequenced was peripheral blood mononuclear cells (PBMCs), taken at baseline. These receptors came from a human donor with classical Hodgkin lymphoma. Each CDR3 is given with its conserved first and last residue. The D gene is left open where the match is weak. A clone size is listed for some rows: how often the clone was seen (once, few, many), or a class if it is expanded.

size,D,V,J,CDR3,DNA
NA,TRBD1,TRBV11-2,TRBJ1-1,CASSPGQGAKTEAFF,TGTGCCAGCAGCCCGGGACAGGGGGCGAAAACTGAAGCTTTCTTT
NA,NA,TRBV4-2,TRBJ2-1,CASSHDPYNEQFF,TGTGCCAGCAGCCATGACCCCTACAATGAGCAGTTCTTC
NA,TRBD1,TRBV27,TRBJ2-7,CASSSGGEQYF,TGTGCCAGCAGTTCAGGGGGCGAGCAGTACTTC
NA,TRBD1,TRBV10-2,TRBJ1-2,CASSGQGRTYGYTF,TGCGCCAGCAGTGGACAGGGGCGCACCTATGGCTACACCTTC
NA,NA,TRBV5-1,TRBJ2-7,CASSLSSYEQYF,TGCGCCAGCAGCTTGTCTTCCTACGAGCAGTACTTC
NA,NA,TRBV5-4,TRBJ1-5,CASSLDGNQPQHF,TGTGCCAGCAGCTTGGACGGAAATCAGCCCCAGCATTTT
NA,TRBD1,TRBV27,TRBJ1-4,CASSAGGPGEKLFF,TGTGCCAGCAGTGCAGGGGGCCCGGGTGAAAAACTGTTTTTT
NA,TRBD1,TRBV30,TRBJ2-2,CAWSSGGDTGELFF,TGTGCCTGGAGTTCAGGGGGAGATACCGGGGAGCTGTTTTTT
NA,TRBD1,TRBV4-1,TRBJ1-5,CASSQDSATGVQPQHF,TGCGCCAGCAGCCAAGATTCAGCGACAGGGGTTCAGCCCCAGCATTTT
NA,NA,TRBV19,TRBJ1-2,CASSIKDRNYGYTF,TGTGCCAGTAGTATCAAGGACAGAAACTATGGCTACACCTTC
NA,NA,TRBV7-9,TRBJ2-2,CASSLRLANTGELFF,TGTGCCAGCAGCTTAAGGCTGGCGAACACCGGGGAGCTGTTTTTT
few,NA,TRBV7-9,TRBJ1-2,CATSADLYGYTF,TGTGCCACCAGTGCGGACCTCTATGGCTACACCTTC
NA,NA,TRBV11-2,TRBJ2-7,CASSSPRAVEQYF,TGTGCCAGCAGCTCGCCCCGAGCGGTCGAGCAGTACTTC
NA,NA,TRBV28,TRBJ2-5,CASSQTRVETQYF,TGTGCCAGCAGCCAAACTAGGGTGGAGACCCAGTACTTC
once,NA,TRBV10-2,TRBJ1-5,CASGAEDNQPQHF,TGCGCCAGCGGGGCAGAGGATAATCAGCCCCAGCATTTT
NA,TRBD2,TRBV7-9,TRBJ2-5,CASSPGGALMTQYF,TGTGCCAGCAGCCCGGGGGGGGCCCTGATGACCCAGTACTTC
NA,NA,TRBV4-1,TRBJ2-7,CASSQENGDPYEQYF,TGCGCCAGCAGCCAAGAAAACGGGGATCCGTACGAGCAGTACTTC
NA,NA,TRBV28,TRBJ2-2,CASSLWAFGEPNTGELFF,TGTGCCAGCAGTTTATGGGCTTTCGGGGAGCCGAACACCGGGGAGCTGTTTTTT
NA,NA,TRBV5-6,TRBJ2-5,CASSLEGGPTQYF,TGTGCCAGCAGCTTGGAGGGGGGCCCAACCCAGTACTTC
NA,NA,TRBV9,TRBJ1-4,CASSIGGALNEKLFF,TGTGCCAGCAGCATAGGGGGGGCTTTAAATGAAAAACTGTTTTTT
NA,NA,TRBV28,TRBJ2-7,CASSFAGSQYF,TGTGCCAGCAGTTTTGCGGGGAGTCAGTACTTC
NA,NA,TRBV7-6,TRBJ1-4,CASSSLEKGVTNEKLFF,TGTGCCAGCAGCTCGCTAGAAAAGGGAGTAACTAATGAAAAACTGTTTTTT
NA,TRBD1,TRBV2,TRBJ1-5,CASSFPGQGDQPQHF,TGTGCCAGCAGTTTCCCGGGACAGGGAGATCAGCCCCAGCATTTT
NA,TRBD2,TRBV4-2,TRBJ2-3,CASSQRLAGLSTDTQYF,TGTGCCAGCAGCCAAAGACTAGCGGGATTGAGCACAGATACGCAGTATTTT
NA,NA,TRBV25-1,TRBJ2-5,CASSEYGDPLETQYF,TGTGCCAGCAGTGAATACGGGGACCCCCTGGAGACCCAGTACTTC
NA,NA,TRBV7-2,TRBJ1-1,CASSAQGATEAFF,TGTGCCAGCTCGGCACAAGGGGCCACTGAAGCTTTCTTT
once,NA,TRBV10-3,TRBJ2-5,CAISGGGVETQYF,TGTGCCATCAGTGGAGGGGGAGTGGAGACCCAGTACTTC
NA,NA,TRBV2,TRBJ1-3,CASSEPLRGKGNTIYF,TGTGCCAGCAGTGAGCCCCTGCGAGGGAAAGGAAACACCATATATTTT
NA,TRBD1,TRBV5-4,TRBJ2-7,CASSLNDRVSDEQYF,TGTGCCAGCAGCCTAAATGACAGGGTATCGGACGAGCAGTACTTC
NA,NA,TRBV7-8,TRBJ2-3,CASSLASIASDTQYF,TGTGCCAGCAGCTTAGCGTCAATAGCGTCAGATACGCAGTATTTT
once,NA,TRBV2,TRBJ1-2,CASRKQGNYGYTF,TGTGCCAGCAGGAAACAGGGTAACTATGGCTACACCTTC
NA,NA,TRBV10-2,TRBJ2-5,CASSLSYQETQYF,TGCGCCAGCTCTCTATCGTACCAAGAGACCCAGTACTTC
NA,NA,TRBV5-4,TRBJ2-2,CASSLVGTTSTGELFF,TGTGCCAGCAGCTTGGTGGGTACTACTTCCACCGGGGAGCTGTTTTTT
NA,NA,TRBV4-1,TRBJ2-5,CASSQYGGRETQYF,TGCGCCAGCAGCCAGTACGGTGGTAGGGAGACCCAGTACTTC
NA,TRBD2,TRBV7-6,TRBJ2-5,CASSHRRLAGGPEETQYF,TGTGCCAGCAGCCACCGGAGGCTAGCGGGAGGGCCGGAAGAGACCCAGTACTTC
NA,NA,TRBV11-2,TRBJ2-7,CASSFSLYEQYF,TGTGCCAGCAGCTTTTCTCTCTACGAGCAGTACTTC
NA,NA,TRBV6-5,TRBJ2-7,CASSYSPGISYEQYF,TGTGCCAGCAGTTACTCGCCGGGTATCTCCTACGAGCAGTACTTC
NA,NA,TRBV6-1,TRBJ1-2,CASSPISGWEGYTF,TGTGCCAGCAGCCCAATCTCTGGGTGGGAAGGCTACACCTTC
NA,NA,TRBV18,TRBJ1-3,CASSPPGNGNTIYF,TGTGCCAGCTCACCTCCGGGTAACGGAAACACCATATATTTT
NA,TRBD1,TRBV7-9,TRBJ1-2,CASSLAGQEPYGYTF,TGTGCCAGCAGCTTAGCGGGACAGGAGCCCTATGGCTACACCTTC
once,TRBD2,TRBV19,TRBJ2-3,CASSIQNLREDTQYF,TGTGCCAGTAGTATTCAAAATTTGCGGGAGGATACGCAGTATTTT
NA,NA,TRBV27,TRBJ1-1,CASSLTGNTEAFF,TGTGCCAGCAGTTTAACGGGGAACACTGAAGCTTTCTTT
NA,TRBD1,TRBV5-4,TRBJ2-7,CASSEGGQGSYEQYF,TGTGCCAGCAGCGAGGGCGGACAGGGCTCCTACGAGCAGTACTTC
NA,TRBD2,TRBV27,TRBJ2-2,CASRGLVNTGELFF,TGTGCCAGCAGGGGACTAGTCAACACCGGGGAGCTGTTTTTT
NA,TRBD2,TRBV2,TRBJ2-5,CASSERGGALETQYF,TGTGCCAGCAGTGAACGGGGGGGGGCCCTTGAGACCCAGTACTTC
NA,NA,TRBV5-6,TRBJ2-7,CASSFIGNYEQYF,TGTGCCAGCAGCTTCATCGGGAATTACGAGCAGTACTTC
NA,NA,TRBV6-1,TRBJ1-4,CASSDGGWEVREKLFF,TGTGCCAGCAGTGATGGTGGTTGGGAGGTACGCGAAAAACTGTTTTTT
few,NA,TRBV5-1,TRBJ2-7,CASSRSPGPYEQYF,TGCGCCAGCAGCCGATCACCGGGACCCTACGAGCAGTACTTC
NA,NA,TRBV7-9,TRBJ1-5,CASSSDSNQPQHF,TGTGCCAGCAGCTCCGATAGCAATCAGCCCCAGCATTTT
NA,NA,TRBV28,TRBJ2-2,CASSLGSRPGELFF,TGTGCCAGCAGTTTGGGTTCCAGGCCCGGGGAGCTGTTTTTT
NA,NA,TRBV11-2,TRBJ2-1,CASRRVSYNEQFF,TGTGCCAGCAGACGGGTTTCCTACAATGAGCAGTTCTTC
NA,NA,TRBV18,TRBJ1-1,CASLYTRGGNGNTEAFF,TGTGCCAGCCTCTATACCAGGGGAGGAAATGGGAACACTGAAGCTTTCTTT
once,TRBD1,TRBV11-1,TRBJ1-6,CASTSGTGNSPLHF,TGTGCCAGCACCTCCGGGACAGGAAATTCACCCCTCCACTTT
NA,NA,TRBV13,TRBJ2-3,CASSQSTDTQYF,TGTGCCAGCTCCCAGTCCACAGATACGCAGTATTTT
NA,TRBD2,TRBV4-1,TRBJ2-5,CASSQGLAGGRYF,TGCGCCAGCAGCCAAGGCCTAGCGGGGGGGCGGTACTTC